This record looks at one TCR beta chain sequence and its context. This entry is derived from a study of T cell changes during pregnancy in multiple sclerosis. The method was immunoSEQ multiplex PCR; TCRdb's version includes in-frame clones alone and lacks a portion of them. The sample shows about 59,000 clones, 93% of them seen only once. V was trimmed by 0 bases and J by 2 bases, leaving 13 bases between them. Germline lookup yields CDR1 SGHAT and CDR2 FQNNGV. The CDR3 spans 16 residues. The gene calls are TRBV11-2 and TRBJ1-1; possibly TRBD1 for D (6 bases). This clonotype originated in a female donor with multiple sclerosis, enrolled in a pregnancy study. The sample in question was CD4+ T cells from peripheral blood mononuclear cells, obtained before pregnancy. The CDR3 nucleotides read TGTGCCAGCAGCTTAGATCAAGCAGGGGTCAACACTGAAGCTTTCTTT. Its translation: CASSLDQAGVNTEAFF.